Below are 3 T cell receptor beta chains sequenced from a single sample in a study of blood T cells in healthy people across ages. A J-beta primer mix and a sample-barcoded 5' primer were used in a second PCR of roughly 7 to 12 cycles. TCRdb re-called the 5' RACE reads through MiXCR, storing one row per CDR3 protein. The profile shows more than 1,000,000 distinct CDR3 sequences, about 25% of them singletons. These data were also filed under a second study, of T cells of mothers and their children.

The source material was blood. The receptors were gathered from a girl under 10 years old in good health.

This clonotype was detected a few times. The chain employs TRBV4-1 and TRBJ2-5; 7 bases are a match to TRBD2. Unmatched junction bases numbered 8, after V lost 1 base and J lost 3 bases. The CDR3 is 16 residues long. Germline CDR1 reads MGHRA; CDR2 reads YSYEKL. As DNA, the CDR3 is TGCGCCAGCAGCCAAGCACCGGCGGGGGAGAAAGAGACCCAGTACTTC. As protein: CASSQAPAGEKETQYF.

The gene calls are TRBV27 and TRBJ2-5, with TRBD2 matching over 7 bases. Matching the DNA end better, TRBJ2-1 makes the J call doubtful. The CDR3 extends over 14 amino acids. Germline lookup yields CDR1 MNHEY and CDR2 SMNVEV (reference sequence). DNA of the CDR3: TGTGCCAGCTCCCCAGGACTAGGGATCCATGAGCAGTTCTTC. This sequence encodes CASSPGLGIHEQFF.

The CDR3 region has the DNA TGTGCCAGCAGCTGGGGGAACCTCTCTGGGGCCAACGTCCTGACTTTC. It yields the protein CASSWGNLSGANVLTF. The gene calls are TRBV7-2 and TRBJ2-6; TRBD1 or TRBD2 may be the D gene (5 bases each). The germline V gene has CDR1 SGHTA and CDR2 FQGNSA. V was pared by 4 bases and J by 0 bases, with 10 bases between. The CDR3 has 16 residues. The whole variable domain, filled in from reference TRBV7-2 and TRBJ2-6, reads GAGVSQSPSNKVTEKGKDVELRCDPISGHTALYWYRQSLGQGLEFLIYFQGNSAPDKSGLPSDRFSAERTGGSVSTLTIQRTQQEDSAVYLCASSWGNLSGANVLTFGAGSRLTVL.